This TCR beta chain was sequenced in a study of T cells in Graves' hyperthyroidism and ophthalmopathy. Overall study results and limits: Most clonotypes expanded in thyroid above 0.001 were likewise present in blood.

Amplified TCR beta CDR3 regions derived from RNA transcripts. The HTBI primer set was used in a first-round RT-PCR of the TCR CDR3. Via MiXCR, TCRdb re-called the multiplex PCR reads, giving one row per CDR3 protein. Here the sample spans about 660,000 distinct CDR3 sequences, 45% being singletons. The CDR3 length is 15 residues. Trimming cost V 5 bases and J 2 bases; bases outside gene matches: 8. Per the germline V gene, CDR1 is SEHNR and CDR2 is FQNEAQ (reference sequence). Thyroid ultrasound, orbital computed tomography, clinical symptoms, and serum thyroxine and TRAb underpinned diagnoses. This clonotype was picked up a small number of times. Its antigen remains unidentified.

The J gene is TRBJ1-1, the V gene TRBV7-9; 7 bases match TRBD1. Sequenced material: peripheral blood or thyroid tissue (not recorded which). The receptor was isolated from an adult man with Graves' disease, either hyperthyroidism or ophthalmopathy (not recorded which). This CDR3 is CASSPRDRLNTEAFF. CDR3 sequence (DNA): TGTGCCAGCAGCCCCCGGGACAGACTCAACACTGAAGCTTTCTTT.